The clone carrying this T cell receptor beta chain showed up just once. PCR was performed using 60 Vbeta and 13 Jbeta primers. Profiled with immunoSEQ multiplex PCR; TCRdb holds only in-frame clones, not every one. The sample has 70,000 to 95,000 clones; approximately 84% are singletons. These data belong to a study of cytomegalovirus exposure and HLA in healthy donors. Donors likely had unrecorded immune exposures despite being nominally healthy when sampled. Sequenced input: PBMCs. The sequence derives from a woman between 18 and 29 years old in good health and CMV-seropositive.

The CDR3 coding sequence is TGTGCCAGCAGCCTCGGACAAAGGGCGAACGGAAACACCATATATTTT. Residues: CASSLGQRANGNTIYF. The chain has TRBV4-2 and TRBJ1-3; tentative D call: TRBD1 (5 bases). With 4 bases removed from V and 4 bases from J, the gap between germline ends came to 17 bases. The CDR3 sequence is 16 residues long. Germline V gene data show CDR1 as LGHNA and CDR2 as YNFKEQ.